This TCR beta chain was identified during a study of blood T cell repertoires in COVID-19. The overall study: Samples representing acute and convalescent COVID-19 were sourced from the United States, Italy and Spain. Nucleic acid was either cDNA or gDNA, and it came from T cells, B-cell-depleted T cells, or PBMCs.

The count of this clone is one. Patients at the Seattle site were enrolled during active infection and followed longitudinally. The length of the CDR3 is 16 residues. J lost 1 base, V lost 9 bases, and 11 bases had no gene match. Germline CDR1 SNHLY, CDR2 FYNNEI. This table comes from immunoSEQ multiplex PCR, and its TCRdb copy is limited to in-frame clones, with some not included. Of about 150,000 clones in the sample, more than 75% were seen once. This chain joins TRBV2 and TRBJ1-5; 8 positions match TRBD1. The receptor was derived from a woman at least 80 years old with COVID-19, enrolled during active disease. The specimen sequenced was peripheral blood. In nucleotides, the CDR3 is TGTGCCAGTTCGAGACAGGGGACAGTCAGCAATCAGCCCCAGCATTTT. Translation: CASSRQGTVSNQPQHF.